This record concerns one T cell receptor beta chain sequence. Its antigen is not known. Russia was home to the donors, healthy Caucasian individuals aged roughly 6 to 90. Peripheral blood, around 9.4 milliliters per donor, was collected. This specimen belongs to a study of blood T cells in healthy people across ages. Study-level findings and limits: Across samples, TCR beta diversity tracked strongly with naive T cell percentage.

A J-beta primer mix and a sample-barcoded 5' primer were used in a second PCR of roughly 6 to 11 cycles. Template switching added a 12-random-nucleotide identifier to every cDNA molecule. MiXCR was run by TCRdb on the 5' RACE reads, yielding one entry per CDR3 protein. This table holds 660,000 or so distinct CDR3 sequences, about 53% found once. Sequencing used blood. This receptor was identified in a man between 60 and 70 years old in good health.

DNA of the CDR3: TGTGCCACCAGCAGGGATCTTAACTATGGCTACACCTTC. This encodes CATSRDLNYGYTF. V and J are TRBV15 and TRBJ1-2; D is unclear. The CDR3 is 13 residues long. CDR1 and CDR2 (germline): LNHNV, YYDKDF (reference sequence). Deletions cut 3 bases from V and 1 base from J, with 6 bases between.